A single sample gave rise to the 19 T cell receptor beta chains below, sequenced in a study of quantifying T cell responses using KT2 cells. Overall study: Reverse transcription used primers in the TCR alpha and beta constant regions.

The cDNA 3' end received a ligated oligonucleotide with a UMI. The first PCR ran roughly 4 cycles with an equimolar RC1.1 and RC1.2 beta primer mix. A single record per CDR3 protein comes from TCRdb applying MiXCR to the UMI-ligation and nested PCR reads. The table records about 32,000 distinct CDR3 sequences, roughly 7.2% of them present only once. The sequencing sample was made of PBMCs spiked with cells of the T cell clone KT2. These receptors all stem from a human donor.

This clonotype was picked up many times. This rearrangement joins TRBV11-2 to TRBJ1-2; perhaps TRBD1 as D (6 bases). CDR3 length: 13 amino acids. V lost 3 bases, J lost 6 bases, and 11 bases lay in between. Germline assignment: CDR1 SGHAT and CDR2 FQNNGV. The CDR3 region is CASSFTGRNGYTF. In nucleotides, the CDR3 is TGTGCCAGCAGCTTCACAGGGAGAAATGGCTACACCTTC.

The chain uses TRBV20-1 and TRBJ2-7; 10 bases line up with TRBD2. The V segment lost 1 base and the J segment 7 bases; nucleotides outside the gene matches: 10. CDR3 size: 15 residues. Germline V gene data show CDR1 as DFQATT and CDR2 as SNEGSKA (reference sequence). The CDR3 here is CSARGGLAGVKEQYF. The CDR3 region has the DNA TGCAGTGCTAGAGGGGGGCTAGCGGGAGTAAAAGAGCAGTACTTC.

The chain is built from TRBV23-1 and TRBJ2-7; 10 positions match TRBD1. TRBV23-1 is an open reading frame, and its role is uncertain. CDR3 length: 14 residues. V lost 7 bases, J lost 7 bases, and 10 bases stayed unmatched. The CDR3 sequence: CASTRQGARGEQYF. DNA for the CDR3: TGCGCCAGCACGAGACAGGGGGCGCGGGGGGAGCAGTACTTC.

This clonotype was seen more than once but under ten times. The chain recombines TRBV5-1 with TRBJ1-1, with D tentatively TRBD1 (5 bases). The V end was cut by 5 bases, the J end by 5 bases, with 16 bases between. Germline-derived CDR1 and CDR2 are SGHRS and YFSETQ. The CDR3 contains 14 residues. CDR3 protein: CASRFTPWGTEAFF. The CDR3 DNA is TGCGCCAGCAGATTCACACCCTGGGGGACTGAAGCTTTCTTT.

The sample holds a few counts of this clonotype. One junction end disagrees with the germline gene, perhaps due to a read error. The chain employs TRBV2 and TRBJ1-2; TRBD1 aligns across 8 bases. The CDR3 contains 14 residues. Germline values: CDR1 SNHLY, CDR2 FYNNEI. CDR3 sequence (DNA): TGTGCCAGCAGTGACAGGGGGCGGAACTATGGCTACAACTTC. Its translation is CASSDRGRNYGYNF.

This sequence joins TRBV4-2 and TRBJ1-5; no definite D call. This CDR3 spans 17 amino acids. The V gene's germline CDR1 is LGHNA and CDR2 YNFKEQ. Trimming pared 6 bases from V and 5 bases from J, leaving 23 bases between. The CDR3 bases are TGTGCCAGCAGTTCGGGAAAACTCCGTGATCTCGATCAGCCCCAGCATTTT. It codes for CASSSGKLRDLDQPQHF.

The chain couples TRBV25-1 to TRBJ1-4; 9 bases match TRBD1. Germline assignment: CDR1 MGHDK and CDR2 SYGVNS. Germline trimming cut 5 bases from V and 3 bases from J; bases unmatched to any gene: 1. The CDR3 runs 14 residues. The CDR3 loop is CASSRTGANEKLFF. The CDR3 region has the DNA TGTGCCAGCAGTCGGACAGGGGCTAATGAAAAACTGTTTTTT.

This clonotype was counted ten times or more. The V gene is TRBV5-4, the J gene TRBJ2-5, with unresolved D. Germline assignment: CDR1 SGHNT and CDR2 YYREEE (reference sequence). The CDR3 contains 14 residues. Trimming removed 4 bases from V and 1 base from J, with 11 bases in between. Written as DNA, the CDR3 is TGTGCCAGCAGCACCCTACAGACCCAAGAGACCCAGTACTTC. Translated, it gives CASSTLQTQETQYF.

This clonotype was counted only a few times. The chain employs TRBV7-6 and TRBJ2-6; 9 positions agree with TRBD2. After removal of 5 bases from V and 1 base from J, the junction contained 9 bases not matched to a gene. The CDR3 has 18 residues. The germline V gene encodes CDR1 SGHVS and CDR2 FNYEAQ. In nucleotides, the CDR3 is TGTGCCAGCAGCCCGATGGGACTAGCTTTTTCTGGGGCCAACGTCCTGACTTTC. Translated: CASSPMGLAFSGANVLTF.

This clonotype was seen repeatedly, ten times or more. The CDR3 loop is CSANNRGLETQYF. The CDR3 bases are TGCAGTGCTAATAACAGGGGGCTGGAGACCCAGTACTTC. The rearrangement uses TRBV20-1 and TRBJ2-5; 9 bases map to TRBD1. Germline loops: CDR1 DFQATT, CDR2 SNEGSKA (reference sequence). This CDR3 is built from 13 residues. V gave up 4 bases and J gave up 5 bases; unmatched junction bases: 5.

This clonotype was detected ten times or more. The gene calls are TRBV2 and TRBJ1-5, with a possible D match to TRBD1 (5 bases). The length of the CDR3 is 14 residues. The ends were cut back, 7 bases at V and 3 bases at J, with 13 bases in the middle. Germline CDR1 and CDR2: SNHLY and FYNNEI. As DNA, the CDR3 is TGTGCCAGCAACCCCCAGGGTCTCAATCAGCCCCAGCATTTT. Amino acid sequence: CASNPQGLNQPQHF.

This clonotype has ten or more counts. The chain carries TRBV7-9 and TRBJ1-2, with no clear D. The CDR3 contains 11 residues. Trimming shortened V by 5 bases and J by 8 bases, and 9 bases separated the two germline ends. The V gene's germline CDR1 is SEHNR and CDR2 FQNEAQ (reference sequence). As DNA, the CDR3 is TGTGCCAGCAGCCCCTCCGAGGGCTACACCTTC. It encodes CASSPSEGYTF.

At least ten counts were recorded for this clonotype. V usage is TRBV6-2 or TRBV6-3 and J usage is TRBJ1-6; possibly TRBD1 for D (5 bases). V lost 7 bases, J lost 6 bases, and 13 bases lay in between. CDR1 is MNHEY, CDR2 SVGEGT, per germline. The CDR3 covers 14 residues. CDR3: CASNPWDRNSPLHF. In DNA form, the CDR3 reads TGTGCCAGCAACCCTTGGGACCGTAATTCACCCCTCCACTTT.

This clonotype was counted many times. The chain joins TRBV11-1 to TRBJ2-6; D ambiguous. The CDR3 length is 15 residues. Germline loops: CDR1 SGHAT, CDR2 FQDESV (reference sequence). With 3 bases removed from V and 0 bases from J, the gap between germline ends came to 6 bases. CDR3 DNA: TGTGCCAGCAGCTTCACCCGCTCTGGGGCCAACGTCCTGACTTTC. Amino acids: CASSFTRSGANVLTF. Variable domain in full (rest from reference TRBV11-1 and TRBJ2-6): EAEVAQSPRYKITEKSQAVAFWCDPISGHATLYWYRQILGQGPELLVQFQDESVVDDSQLPKDRFSAERLKGVDSTLKIQPAELGDSAMYLCASSFTRSGANVLTFGAGSRLTVL.

This clonotype was seen more than once but under ten times. V is TRBV27 and J is TRBJ1-2, with D perhaps matching TRBD1 (6 bases). V lost 0 bases to trimming and J lost 5 bases, with 10 bases between them. The CDR3 runs to 14 residues. Germline assignment: CDR1 MNHEY and CDR2 SMNVEV (reference sequence). The CDR3 sequence: CASSLSAGVYGYTF. CDR3 DNA sequence: TGTGCCAGCAGTTTATCGGCAGGGGTGTATGGCTACACCTTC.

The chain combines TRBV5-1 with TRBJ2-1, with TRBD2 matching 15 bases. Germline-derived CDR1 and CDR2 are SGHRS and YFSETQ. V lost 4 bases and J lost 12; bases outside the gene matches: 11. The CDR3 has 16 residues. The CDR3 protein is CASSPGGTSGRRRQFF. The DNA for the CDR3 is TGCGCCAGCAGCCCTGGAGGGACTAGCGGGAGGAGGCGGCAGTTCTTC.

By share of the sample, this clonotype is medium-sized. This chain uses TRBV20-1 with TRBJ1-6; 7 nucleotides align to TRBD1. The V gene end was trimmed by 3 bases and the J gene end by 9 bases; junction bases not matched to a gene: 11. Germline assignment: CDR1 DFQATT and CDR2 SNEGSKA (reference sequence). There are 15 residues in the CDR3. CDR3 amino acids: CSARMGTADSSPLHF. The CDR3 DNA is TGCAGTGCTAGGATGGGGACAGCAGATAGTTCACCCCTCCACTTT.

The genes are TRBV4-1 and TRBJ2-6; D call uncertain. CDR1 is MGHRA, CDR2 YSYEKL, per germline. The CDR3 runs 17 residues. V shed 0 bases and J shed 0 bases, with 9 bases lying between them. CDR3 DNA: TGCGCCAGCAGCCAAGATTCGGCGGTCTCTGGGGCCAACGTCCTGACTTTC. Translation gives CASSQDSAVSGANVLTF.

The chain couples TRBV21-1 to TRBJ2-5; the D segment call TRBD2 is taken from the table without a DNA check. TRBV21-1 is listed as a pseudogene. The CDR3 consists of 17 residues. This CDR3 is CASQQAYSGDVVETQYF. DNA for the CDR3: TGTGCCAGCCAGCAAGCCTACAGCGGCGACGTTGTGGAGACCCAGTACTTC.